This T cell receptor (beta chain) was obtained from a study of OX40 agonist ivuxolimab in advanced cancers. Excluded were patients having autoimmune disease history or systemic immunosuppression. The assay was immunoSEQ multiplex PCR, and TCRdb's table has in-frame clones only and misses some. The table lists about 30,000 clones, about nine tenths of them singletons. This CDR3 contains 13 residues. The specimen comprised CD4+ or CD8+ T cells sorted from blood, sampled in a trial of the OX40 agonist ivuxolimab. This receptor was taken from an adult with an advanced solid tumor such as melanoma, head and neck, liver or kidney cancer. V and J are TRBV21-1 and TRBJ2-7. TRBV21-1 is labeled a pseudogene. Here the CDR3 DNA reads TGTGCCAGCAGCAACATGCGAGGGGACGAGCAGTACTTC. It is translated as CASSNMRGDEQYF.